The TCR beta chain described here comes from a study of vaccination and CD4 T cells after COVID-19 (dated by TCRdb to between 2021 and 2024). For the study in its entirety: SARS-CoV-2 positivity had been established in the convalescent patients by nasal swab PCR, and mild disease was recorded in roughly 10 of these patients and severe disease in one. The convalescent cohort included six males and four females, with two Hispanic individuals, seven Caucasians, two Asians and one multiracial person. Two doses of either the Pfizer-BioNTech BNT162b2 vaccine (n=8) or the Moderna mRNA-1273 vaccine (n=2) were administered to participants. Post-COVID blood samples were collected from convalescent patients a median of approximately 93 days after diagnosis, with a range of about 30 to 170 days. Post-vaccine blood samples were taken a median of around 70 days after the second vaccine dose, with a range of about 13 to 250 days. Overlapping spike peptide pools from SARS-CoV-2 and from the common cold coronaviruses HCoV-NL63, HCoV-OC43 and HCoV-229E were used as culture stimuli. Control cultures used a CEFX viral epitope pool as positive control, an HIV-1 Nef peptide pool as negative control, or no peptide. In ten to eleven COVID-19 convalescent patients and a handful of infection-naive healthy vaccine recipients, the spike-specific CD4+ TCR repertoire before mRNA vaccination was compared with the repertoire after mRNA vaccination.

Broad study findings and their caveats: The number of convalescent patients in the study was relatively small, and the study did not examine early timepoints following natural infection. An increase in the median number of SARS-CoV-2-reactive clonotypes from around 20 after infection to 38 after vaccination was observed, but the change was not found to be significant. Among convalescent patients, a median about 86% of the SARS-CoV-2-reactive clones seen after vaccination appeared only after vaccination, which suggests priming specific to the vaccine. Nearly all vaccine-specific clones in convalescent patients (304 of 307) were mono-reactive for SARS-CoV-2 spike rather than cross-reactive with common cold coronaviruses.

The library came from PCR. TCR sequencing of DNA from cultured CD4+ T cells used the Oncomine TCR Beta short-read assay at the Johns Hopkins FTIC core. The QIAamp micro DNA kit was used to extract genomic DNA from the cultured CD4+ T cells. Oncomine TCR Beta libraries from cultured CD4+ T cells were pooled using unique dual indexes and sequenced on an Illumina iSeq 100. The study's processing was this. Non-productive sequences were removed, and CDR3s not starting with C, not ending with F or W, or shorter than 7 amino acids were discarded. Antigen-specific clonotypes were identified with the MANAFEST web application by comparing peptide-stimulated wells with reference and other culture wells. An FDR below 0.05, an odds ratio above 5, and a productive frequency above 0.1% in at least two of three replicate wells were required for clones to be considered positive. A clonotype counted as cross-reactive if it showed significant expansion both in the SARS-CoV-2 spike wells and in at least one common cold coronavirus spike condition. CDR3 homology was assessed with Levenshtein distances (stringdist) and unrooted phylogenetic trees (ape) in R version 3.6.1. TCRdb reran the public reads through fastp at Q25 and MiXCR, keeping productive beta chains. Merged by CDR3 protein, the rows form single entries marked with the most common genes and DNA. None of the V and J calls come from the authors' own analysis; TCRdb made them. The sample table contains around 12,000 distinct CDR3 sequences; only one count was recorded for roughly 44% of them. Of the sample, about 20% falls within the top ten clones.

A remark on this clonotype: There is no known antigen for this receptor. No much larger clone is present one base from it, and per-base qualities are unavailable.

The treatment or condition label, read with the paper, signifies: roughly 11-day PBMC culture with coronavirus spike peptide pools or control peptides (ViraFEST assay). The ViraFEST assay, used in the study, expanded antigen-specific T cells with peptide pools and then identified the expanded clonotypes through TCR sequencing. The positive SARS-CoV-2 PCR tests of the convalescent patients were dated from March to December 2020, before the Alpha, Beta and Delta variants emerged in the United States. Each well held around 2 million PBMCs cultured with roughly 10 ug/ml peptide pools in IMDM containing around 5% human AB serum and 8 to 10 IU/ml IL-2. Half of the culture medium was replaced with fresh IL-2-containing medium on days 3 and 7. Once the cells had been in culture for ten to eleven days, the EasySep CD4+ T cell isolation kit was used to isolate CD4+ T cells by negative selection. Ficoll-Paque Plus gradient centrifugation was used to isolate PBMCs from whole blood, and the isolated PBMCs were then either used fresh or cryopreserved at -140C. Each culture condition was generally run in triplicate wells.

The CDR3 runs 11 residues from the cysteine to the phenylalanine. Of all the DNA, just the CDR3 is kept, 33 bases in frame from base 1. Between the V and J ends, shortened by 6 bases and 3 bases respectively, the junction contains 5 bases. Taken from the germline V gene, the CDR1 and CDR2 loops are SNHLY and FYNNEI. Rearrangement joined TRBV2 to TRBJ1-1; the D gene remains uncertain. The source is a human donor with COVID-19. Sequences were obtained from cultured CD4+ T cells from blood. The sequenced DNA is TGTGCCAGCAGCAGGTACACTGAAGCTTTCTTT. Its translation reads: CASSRYTEAFF.